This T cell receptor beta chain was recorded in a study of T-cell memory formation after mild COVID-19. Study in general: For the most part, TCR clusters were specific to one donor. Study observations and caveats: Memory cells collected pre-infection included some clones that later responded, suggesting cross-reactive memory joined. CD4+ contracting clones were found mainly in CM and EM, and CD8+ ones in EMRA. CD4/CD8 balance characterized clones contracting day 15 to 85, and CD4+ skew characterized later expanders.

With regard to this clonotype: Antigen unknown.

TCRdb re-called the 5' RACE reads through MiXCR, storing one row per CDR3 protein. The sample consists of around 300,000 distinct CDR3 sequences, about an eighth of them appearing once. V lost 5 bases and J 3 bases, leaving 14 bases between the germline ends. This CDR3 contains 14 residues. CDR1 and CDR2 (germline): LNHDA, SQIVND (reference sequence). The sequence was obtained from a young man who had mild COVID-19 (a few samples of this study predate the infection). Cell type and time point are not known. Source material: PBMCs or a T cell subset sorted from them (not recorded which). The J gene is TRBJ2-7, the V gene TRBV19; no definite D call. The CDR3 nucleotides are TGTGCCAGTAGTCGTTCGTGGGTTAACTACGAGCAGTACTTC. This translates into CASSRSWVNYEQYF.